A selection of T cell receptor beta chains follows, all from one sample in a study of blood T cell repertoires in COVID-19. Sequencing was performed with immunoSEQ multiplex PCR; in TCRdb, only in-frame clones are kept and a portion is missing. Of about 78,000 clones in the sample, roughly 86% are singletons; the top ten hold 4.5% to 5.5%. Sequencing used peripheral blood. All receptors come from a man aged 45-60 years with active or convalescent COVID-19. Both conserved end residues are part of each CDR3. The D gene is left open where the match is weak. Clone size appears in some rows only: once, few, many, or a class for an expanded clone.

cdr3_length: 15; d_call: TRBD1; clone_size: -; j_call: TRBJ1-1; v_call: TRBV5-4; cdr3_nt: TGTGCCAGCAACGACAGGGCGGACCTGAACACTGAAGCTTTCTTT; cdr3_aa: CASNDRADLNTEAFF
cdr3_length: 12; d_call: -; clone_size: -; j_call: TRBJ1-2; v_call: TRBV30; cdr3_nt: TGTGCCTGGAACGCGGGAGCCTATGGCTACACCTTC; cdr3_aa: CAWNAGAYGYTF
cdr3_length: 13; d_call: TRBD1; clone_size: -; j_call: TRBJ1-1; v_call: TRBV7-6; cdr3_nt: TGTGCCAGCACAAGACAGGGGGCCACTGAAGCTTTCTTT; cdr3_aa: CASTRQGATEAFF
cdr3_length: 14; d_call: -; clone_size: -; j_call: TRBJ2-5; v_call: TRBV11-2; cdr3_nt: TGTGCCAGCAGCTTAGTGGGGCCCCCAGAGACCCAGTACTTC; cdr3_aa: CASSLVGPPETQYF
cdr3_length: 15; d_call: -; clone_size: -; j_call: TRBJ2-2; v_call: TRBV5-6; cdr3_nt: TGTGCCAGCAGCTACGGGAATTCGAGGACCGGGGAGCTGTTTTTT; cdr3_aa: CASSYGNSRTGELFF
cdr3_length: 15; d_call: -; clone_size: -; j_call: TRBJ1-2; v_call: TRBV28; cdr3_nt: TGTGCCAGCAGTTTAGGGCCCGACAGCTACTATGGCTACACCTTC; cdr3_aa: CASSLGPDSYYGYTF
cdr3_length: 14; d_call: TRBD1; clone_size: -; j_call: TRBJ2-5; v_call: TRBV7-8; cdr3_nt: TGTGCCAGCAGCTTCGTGGACAGGCAAGGGACCCAGTACTTC; cdr3_aa: CASSFVDRQGTQYF
cdr3_length: 13; d_call: TRBD1; clone_size: -; j_call: TRBJ1-4; v_call: TRBV2; cdr3_nt: TGTGCCAGCCAACAGGGGATTAATGAAAAACTGTTTTTT; cdr3_aa: CASQQGINEKLFF
cdr3_length: 15; d_call: TRBD2; clone_size: -; j_call: TRBJ2-7; v_call: TRBV4-2; cdr3_nt: TGTGCCAGCAGCCAGGGACTAGAAAGCTCCTACGAGCAGTACTTC; cdr3_aa: CASSQGLESSYEQYF
cdr3_length: 15; d_call: TRBD1; clone_size: -; j_call: TRBJ1-3; v_call: TRBV4-2; cdr3_nt: TGTGCCAGCAGCCGGGGGACAGGGGCTGGAAACACCATATATTTT; cdr3_aa: CASSRGTGAGNTIYF
cdr3_length: 13; d_call: -; clone_size: once; j_call: TRBJ1-5; v_call: TRBV18; cdr3_nt: TGTGCCAGCTCACCATCGGAGGGTCAGCCCCAGCATTTT; cdr3_aa: CASSPSEGQPQHF
cdr3_length: 12; d_call: -; clone_size: -; j_call: TRBJ1-1; v_call: TRBV18; cdr3_nt: TGTGCCAGCTCACCCGGAGTCGTTGAAGCTTTCTTT; cdr3_aa: CASSPGVVEAFF
cdr3_length: 13; d_call: -; clone_size: few; j_call: TRBJ1-1; v_call: TRBV9; cdr3_nt: TGTGCCAGCAGCGTAGCAGAGGACACTGAAGCTTTCTTT; cdr3_aa: CASSVAEDTEAFF
cdr3_length: 12; d_call: -; clone_size: -; j_call: TRBJ2-2; v_call: TRBV5-1; cdr3_nt: TGCGCCAGCAGCACAAACACCGGGGAGCTGTTTTTT; cdr3_aa: CASSTNTGELFF
cdr3_length: 15; d_call: TRBD1; clone_size: -; j_call: TRBJ1-4; v_call: TRBV7-2; cdr3_nt: TGTGCCAGCAGCGGCAGTTTAGGGGGCGGTGAAAAACTGTTTTTT; cdr3_aa: CASSGSLGGGEKLFF
cdr3_length: 13; d_call: -; clone_size: -; j_call: TRBJ2-4; v_call: TRBV2; cdr3_nt: TGTGCCAGCAGTGAAGGCCCGGGGAACATTCAGTACTTC; cdr3_aa: CASSEGPGNIQYF
cdr3_length: 15; d_call: TRBD2; clone_size: -; j_call: TRBJ2-3; v_call: TRBV28; cdr3_nt: TGTGCCAGCAGTCGATTAGCGGGGGCGGGAGATACGCAGTATTTT; cdr3_aa: CASSRLAGAGDTQYF
cdr3_length: 16; d_call: -; clone_size: -; j_call: TRBJ2-1; v_call: TRBV2; cdr3_nt: TGTGCCAGCTATGAGGGGGTGCCGAGCTCCTACAATGAGCAGTTCTTC; cdr3_aa: CASYEGVPSSYNEQFF
cdr3_length: 18; d_call: TRBD1; clone_size: -; j_call: TRBJ2-2; v_call: TRBV10-1; cdr3_nt: TGCGCCAGCAGTCCGGGACAGGGGCTCGGTAGCGGCACCGGGGAGCTGTTTTTT; cdr3_aa: CASSPGQGLGSGTGELFF
cdr3_length: 11; d_call: -; clone_size: -; j_call: TRBJ1-1; v_call: TRBV2; cdr3_nt: TGTGCCAGCAGTACAGCATTTGAAGCTTTCTTT; cdr3_aa: CASSTAFEAFF
cdr3_length: 14; d_call: -; clone_size: -; j_call: TRBJ1-2; v_call: TRBV13; cdr3_nt: TGTGCCAGCAGCTTGGGGTCCCCCGGGGATGGCTACACCTTC; cdr3_aa: CASSLGSPGDGYTF
cdr3_length: 16; d_call: TRBD2; clone_size: -; j_call: TRBJ2-5; v_call: TRBV7-9; cdr3_nt: TGTGCCAGCAGCTTAGGAACTAGCGGGGGCACGGAGACCCAGTACTTC; cdr3_aa: CASSLGTSGGTETQYF
cdr3_length: 17; d_call: -; clone_size: -; j_call: TRBJ2-1; v_call: TRBV4-1; cdr3_nt: TGCGCCAGCAGCCAAGATTGGGGTAGCGACTCCTACAATGAGCAGTTCTTC; cdr3_aa: CASSQDWGSDSYNEQFF
cdr3_length: 13; d_call: TRBD1; clone_size: -; j_call: TRBJ2-3; v_call: TRBV24-1; cdr3_nt: TGTGCCACCAGTGAGCCAGGGGGAGATACGCAGTATTTT; cdr3_aa: CATSEPGGDTQYF
cdr3_length: 14; d_call: TRBD1; clone_size: -; j_call: TRBJ2-5; v_call: TRBV7-9; cdr3_nt: TGTGCCAGCAGCTTAGACAGGGGATCTGAGACCCAGTACTTC; cdr3_aa: CASSLDRGSETQYF
cdr3_length: 13; d_call: TRBD1; clone_size: -; j_call: TRBJ1-6; v_call: TRBV6-5; cdr3_nt: TGTGCCAGCAGTACGGTGGACAGGGAAGCCCTCCACTTT; cdr3_aa: CASSTVDREALHF
cdr3_length: 13; d_call: -; clone_size: -; j_call: TRBJ2-5; v_call: TRBV5-1; cdr3_nt: TGCGCCAGCAGCTTGCGGCTCGGGGAGACCCAGTACTTC; cdr3_aa: CASSLRLGETQYF
cdr3_length: 15; d_call: -; clone_size: -; j_call: TRBJ2-2; v_call: TRBV19; cdr3_nt: TGTGCCAGTATCCAAACCTCAGCGAACACCGGGGAGCTGTTTTTT; cdr3_aa: CASIQTSANTGELFF
cdr3_length: 17; d_call: TRBD2; clone_size: -; j_call: TRBJ2-3; v_call: TRBV19; cdr3_nt: TGTGCCAGTAGTGCCCGACTAGCGGGGGGGCCGACAGATACGCAGTATTTT; cdr3_aa: CASSARLAGGPTDTQYF
cdr3_length: 14; d_call: TRBD1; clone_size: -; j_call: TRBJ1-6; v_call: TRBV3-1/TRBV3-2; cdr3_nt: TGTGCCAGCAGCCCCGGACAGGCTAATTCACCCCTCCACTTT; cdr3_aa: CASSPGQANSPLHF
cdr3_length: 14; d_call: TRBD1; clone_size: -; j_call: TRBJ2-7; v_call: TRBV6-2/TRBV6-3; cdr3_nt: TGTGCCAGCAGTGGACAGGGGGCTACCTACGAGCAGTACTTC; cdr3_aa: CASSGQGATYEQYF
cdr3_length: 15; d_call: TRBD2; clone_size: once; j_call: TRBJ2-7; v_call: TRBV14; cdr3_nt: TGTGCCAGCAGCAGCGGGCGGGGGGGAACCTACGAGCAGTACTTC; cdr3_aa: CASSSGRGGTYEQYF
cdr3_length: 15; d_call: -; clone_size: once; j_call: TRBJ2-2; v_call: TRBV15; cdr3_nt: TGTGCCACCAGCAGCGACGATGGAGACACCGGGGAGCTGTTTTTT; cdr3_aa: CATSSDDGDTGELFF
cdr3_length: 15; d_call: TRBD1; clone_size: -; j_call: TRBJ1-2; v_call: TRBV28; cdr3_nt: TGTGCCAGCAGTTTATTTGAGGACAGGTTCTATGGCTACACCTTC; cdr3_aa: CASSLFEDRFYGYTF
cdr3_length: 15; d_call: -; clone_size: -; j_call: TRBJ2-6; v_call: TRBV5-1; cdr3_nt: TGCGCCAGCAGCCCGGAAGGGGCTGGGGCCAACGTCCTGACTTTC; cdr3_aa: CASSPEGAGANVLTF
cdr3_length: 15; d_call: -; clone_size: -; j_call: TRBJ1-5; v_call: TRBV5-5; cdr3_nt: TGTGCCAGCAGCTTGGCAGGGTCGCTAGTTCAGCCCCAGCATTTT; cdr3_aa: CASSLAGSLVQPQHF
cdr3_length: 14; d_call: TRBD1; clone_size: -; j_call: TRBJ1-4; v_call: TRBV7-6; cdr3_nt: TGTGCCAGCAGCAGGGACAGCGCTAATGAAAAACTGTTTTTT; cdr3_aa: CASSRDSANEKLFF
cdr3_length: 16; d_call: TRBD1; clone_size: -; j_call: TRBJ1-1; v_call: TRBV6-6; cdr3_nt: TGTGCCAGCAGTTACCCCGGACAGGGTCCGAACACTGAAGCTTTCTTT; cdr3_aa: CASSYPGQGPNTEAFF
cdr3_length: 19; d_call: TRBD2; clone_size: -; j_call: TRBJ2-3; v_call: TRBV6-2/TRBV6-3; cdr3_nt: TGTGCCAGCAGTTACTCGATCGAGACTAGCGGGGGGAACACAGATACGCAGTATTTT; cdr3_aa: CASSYSIETSGGNTDTQYF
cdr3_length: 15; d_call: TRBD1; clone_size: -; j_call: TRBJ2-7; v_call: TRBV7-2; cdr3_nt: TGTGCCAGCAGCTTAGGGGGACAGAGCTCCTACGAGCAGTACTTC; cdr3_aa: CASSLGGQSSYEQYF
cdr3_length: 13; d_call: TRBD1; clone_size: -; j_call: TRBJ1-2; v_call: TRBV18; cdr3_nt: TGTGCCAGCTCACTCACAGGGGTTGATGGCTACACCTTC; cdr3_aa: CASSLTGVDGYTF
cdr3_length: 14; d_call: TRBD1; clone_size: -; j_call: TRBJ2-7; v_call: TRBV30; cdr3_nt: TGTGCCTGGAAAAGGGAAACAGGGGGCTACGAGCAGTACTTC; cdr3_aa: CAWKRETGGYEQYF
cdr3_length: 12; d_call: TRBD2; clone_size: -; j_call: TRBJ2-3; v_call: TRBV24-1; cdr3_nt: TGTGCCACCAGTGATCTAGCGGGGCCAGGGTATTTT; cdr3_aa: CATSDLAGPGYF
cdr3_length: 16; d_call: -; clone_size: few; j_call: TRBJ2-1; v_call: TRBV25-1; cdr3_nt: TGTGCCAGCAGTGAATTATCTGGCCGCTCCTACAATGAGCAGTTCTTC; cdr3_aa: CASSELSGRSYNEQFF
cdr3_length: 13; d_call: -; clone_size: -; j_call: TRBJ2-2; v_call: TRBV7-2; cdr3_nt: TGTGCCAGCAGCTCCCAGGGCACCGGGGAGCTGTTTTTT; cdr3_aa: CASSSQGTGELFF
cdr3_length: 15; d_call: TRBD1; clone_size: -; j_call: TRBJ2-4; v_call: TRBV6-5; cdr3_nt: TGTGCCAGCCTCCCCTCGGACAGGGGTCGAAACATTCAGTACTTC; cdr3_aa: CASLPSDRGRNIQYF
cdr3_length: 15; d_call: TRBD2; clone_size: -; j_call: TRBJ2-1; v_call: TRBV18; cdr3_nt: TGTGCCAGCTCACGGGACGGGGGGGCCATCGGTGAGCAGTTCTTC; cdr3_aa: CASSRDGGAIGEQFF
cdr3_length: 14; d_call: TRBD1; clone_size: -; j_call: TRBJ1-2; v_call: TRBV9; cdr3_nt: TGTGCCAGCAGCGAACAGGGGGATGACTATGGCTACACCTTC; cdr3_aa: CASSEQGDDYGYTF
cdr3_length: 12; d_call: -; clone_size: -; j_call: TRBJ2-3; v_call: TRBV28; cdr3_nt: TGTGCCAGCAGTTCCCCAGACAGAACGCAGTATTTT; cdr3_aa: CASSSPDRTQYF
cdr3_length: 20; d_call: TRBD1; clone_size: -; j_call: TRBJ1-3; v_call: TRBV4-1; cdr3_nt: TGCGCCAGCAGCCAAGATGGACAGGGGGCTCGGAGGAGGATGGGAAACACCATATATTTT; cdr3_aa: CASSQDGQGARRRMGNTIYF
cdr3_length: 13; d_call: -; clone_size: -; j_call: TRBJ1-6; v_call: TRBV27; cdr3_nt: TGTGCCAGCAGTTTAACTGAGCTTTCACCCCTCCACTTT; cdr3_aa: CASSLTELSPLHF
cdr3_length: 15; d_call: TRBD1; clone_size: -; j_call: TRBJ2-5; v_call: TRBV9; cdr3_nt: TGTGCCAGCAGCCCCTCAGACAGGGGGCAGGAGACCCAGTACTTC; cdr3_aa: CASSPSDRGQETQYF
cdr3_length: 15; d_call: -; clone_size: -; j_call: TRBJ2-1; v_call: TRBV6-5; cdr3_nt: TGTGCCAGCAGAGCTACGGGGTTCTGGTTCAATGAGCAGTTCTTC; cdr3_aa: CASRATGFWFNEQFF